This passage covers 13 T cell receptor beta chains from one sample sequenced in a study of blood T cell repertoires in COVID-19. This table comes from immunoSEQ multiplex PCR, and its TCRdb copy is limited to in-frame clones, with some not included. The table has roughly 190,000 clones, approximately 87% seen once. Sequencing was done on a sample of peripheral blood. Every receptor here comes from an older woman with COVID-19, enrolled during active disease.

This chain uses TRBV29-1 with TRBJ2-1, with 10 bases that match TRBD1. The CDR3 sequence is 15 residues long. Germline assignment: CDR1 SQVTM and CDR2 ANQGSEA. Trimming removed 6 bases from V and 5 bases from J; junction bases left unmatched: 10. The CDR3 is CSVLPGQGINNEQFF. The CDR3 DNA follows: TGCAGCGTGCTTCCGGGACAGGGGATCAACAATGAGCAGTTCTTC.

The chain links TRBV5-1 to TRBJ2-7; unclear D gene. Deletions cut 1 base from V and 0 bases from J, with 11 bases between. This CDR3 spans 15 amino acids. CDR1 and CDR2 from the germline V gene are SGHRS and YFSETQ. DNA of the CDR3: TGCGCCAGCAGCTTGACGTCTTCGAGCTCCTACGAGCAGTACTTC. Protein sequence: CASSLTSSSSYEQYF. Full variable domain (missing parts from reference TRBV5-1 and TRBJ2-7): KAGVTQTPRYLIKTRGQQVTLSCSPISGHRSVSWYQQTPGQGLQFLFEYFSETQRNKGNFPGRFSGRQFSNSRSEMNVSTLELGDSALYLCASSLTSSSSYEQYFGPGTRLTVT.

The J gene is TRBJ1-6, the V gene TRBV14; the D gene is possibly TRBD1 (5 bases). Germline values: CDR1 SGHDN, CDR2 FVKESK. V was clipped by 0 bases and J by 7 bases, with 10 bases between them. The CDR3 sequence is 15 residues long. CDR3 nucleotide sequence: TGTGCCAGCAGCCAAGAGGGGACTGCCAATTCACCCCTCCACTTT. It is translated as CASSQEGTANSPLHF.

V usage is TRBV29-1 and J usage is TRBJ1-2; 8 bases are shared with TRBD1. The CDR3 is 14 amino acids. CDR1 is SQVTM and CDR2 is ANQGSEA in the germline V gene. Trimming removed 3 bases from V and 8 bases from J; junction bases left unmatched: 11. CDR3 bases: TGCAGCGTTGAGCCTCCCACAGGGGGTCGCGGCTACACCTTC. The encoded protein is CSVEPPTGGRGYTF.

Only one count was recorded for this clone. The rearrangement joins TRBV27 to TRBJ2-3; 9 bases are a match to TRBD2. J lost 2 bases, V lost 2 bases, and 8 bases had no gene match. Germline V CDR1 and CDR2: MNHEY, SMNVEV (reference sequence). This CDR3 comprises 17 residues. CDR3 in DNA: TGTGCCAGCAGTTTAATCCCTAGCGGGGATTACACAGATACGCAGTATTTT. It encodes CASSLIPSGDYTDTQYF.

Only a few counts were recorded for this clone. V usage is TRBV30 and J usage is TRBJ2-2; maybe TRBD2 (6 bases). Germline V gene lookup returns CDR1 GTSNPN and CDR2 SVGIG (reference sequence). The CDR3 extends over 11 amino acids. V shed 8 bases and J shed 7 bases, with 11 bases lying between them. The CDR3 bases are TGTGCCGGGACGGAGGGCGGGGAGCTGTTTTTT. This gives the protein CAGTEGGELFF.

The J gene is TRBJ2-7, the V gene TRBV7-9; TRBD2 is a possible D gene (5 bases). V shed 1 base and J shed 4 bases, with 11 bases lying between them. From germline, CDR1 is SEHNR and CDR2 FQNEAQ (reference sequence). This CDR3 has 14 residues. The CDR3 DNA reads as TGTGCCAGCAGCTTAGGGGGAGAGGGATACGAGCAGTACTTC. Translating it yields CASSLGGEGYEQYF.

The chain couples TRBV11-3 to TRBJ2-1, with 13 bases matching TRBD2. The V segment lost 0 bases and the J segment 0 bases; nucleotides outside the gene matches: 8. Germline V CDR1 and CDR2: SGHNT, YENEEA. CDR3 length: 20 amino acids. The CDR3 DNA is TGTGCCAGCAGCTTAGATCGGACTAGCGGGAGTGGTAGCTCCTACAATGAGCAGTTCTTC. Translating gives CASSLDRTSGSGSSYNEQFF.

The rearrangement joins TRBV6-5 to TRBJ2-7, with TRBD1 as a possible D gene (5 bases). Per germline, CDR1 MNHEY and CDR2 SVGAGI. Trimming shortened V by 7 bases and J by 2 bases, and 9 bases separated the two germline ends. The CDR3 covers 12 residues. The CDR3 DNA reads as TGTGCCAGCACCAGGGTCCCCTACGAGCAGTACTTC. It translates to CASTRVPYEQYF.

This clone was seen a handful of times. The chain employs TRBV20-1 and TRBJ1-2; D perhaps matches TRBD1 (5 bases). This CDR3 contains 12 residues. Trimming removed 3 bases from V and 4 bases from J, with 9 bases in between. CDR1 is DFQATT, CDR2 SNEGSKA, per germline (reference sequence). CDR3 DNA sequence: TGCAGTGCTAGTCAGGGCAGCTATGGCTACACCTTC. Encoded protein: CSASQGSYGYTF.

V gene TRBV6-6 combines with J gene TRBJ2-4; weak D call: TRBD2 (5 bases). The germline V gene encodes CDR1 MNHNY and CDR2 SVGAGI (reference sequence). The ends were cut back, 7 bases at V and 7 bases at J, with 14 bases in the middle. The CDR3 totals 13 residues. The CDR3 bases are TGTGCCAGCAAAGAGGGCGCAGGCAACATTCAGTACTTC. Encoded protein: CASKEGAGNIQYF.

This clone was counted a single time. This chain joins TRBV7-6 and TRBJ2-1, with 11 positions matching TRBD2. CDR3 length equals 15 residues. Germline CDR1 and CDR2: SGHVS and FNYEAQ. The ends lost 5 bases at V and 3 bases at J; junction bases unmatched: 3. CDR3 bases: TGTGCCAGCAGCCTTAGCGGGAGGGACTACAATGAGCAGTTCTTC. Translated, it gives CASSLSGRDYNEQFF. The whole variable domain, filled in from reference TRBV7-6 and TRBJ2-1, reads GAGVSQSPRYKVTKRGQDVALRCDPISGHVSLYWYRQALGQGPEFLTYFNYEAQQDKSGLPNDRFSAERPEGSISTLTIQRTEQRDSAMYRCASSLSGRDYNEQFFGPGTRLTVL.

The chain's CDR3 is CASSHFLGTGGAQAFF. DNA for the CDR3: TGTGCCAGTAGTCATTTCCTGGGGACAGGGGGAGCACAAGCTTTCTTT. This chain links TRBV19 with TRBJ1-1, with 11 bases aligning to TRBD1. Per the germline V gene, CDR1 is LNHDA and CDR2 is SQIVND (reference sequence). The CDR3 is 16 residues long. V shed 5 bases and J 9 bases; nucleotides not matched to a gene: 14.